The rows below give T cell receptor beta chains drawn from one sample of a study of T-cell memory formation after mild COVID-19. Each CDR3 protein gets one entry after TCRdb re-called the 5' RACE reads with MiXCR. Of about 400,000 distinct CDR3 sequences listed, approximately 15% are singletons. Sequenced sample: PBMCs or a T cell subset sorted from them (not recorded which). These receptors were obtained from a man aged 18 to 29 who had mild COVID-19 (a few samples of this study predate the infection). Cell type and time point are not known. The CDR3 runs from the conserved cysteine through the conserved F or W.

CDR3	V	J	length
CSARLAGGLGDTQYF	TRBV20-1	TRBJ2-3	15
CASSHRTNGELFF	TRBV14	TRBJ2-2	13
CASSVGVAGITDTQYF	TRBV9	TRBJ2-3	16
CASGTVETQYF	TRBV7-9	TRBJ2-5	11
CASSPNPPGYTF	TRBV12-3/TRBV12-4	TRBJ1-2	12
CASSQYRTEKLFF	TRBV14	TRBJ1-4	13
CASLPGLGSYNSPLHF	TRBV5-1	TRBJ1-6	16
CASSTEVQTQYF	TRBV18	TRBJ2-5	12
CASSLGVSGGEQYF	TRBV5-1	TRBJ2-7	14
CSARDPNTGATEAFF	TRBV20-1	TRBJ1-1	15
CASSLEGLRYGYTF	TRBV5-1	TRBJ1-2	14
CASSQALASPLHF	TRBV7-2	TRBJ1-6	13
CASSFLWPVTYEQYF	TRBV5-1	TRBJ2-7	15
CASRRQGVSYGYTF	TRBV27	TRBJ1-2	14
CASSQDRGGTNEQFF	TRBV4-2	TRBJ2-1	15
CASSYSGIQKNEQFF	TRBV6-5	TRBJ2-1	15
CASSPHRGGNTGELFF	TRBV4-3	TRBJ2-2	16
CASSSTAGLAGGHTQYF	TRBV27	TRBJ2-3	17
CASSQVAGGSGETQYF	TRBV3-1	TRBJ2-5	16
CASSQTGGYNTEAFF	TRBV4-2	TRBJ1-1	15
CSAYAGESYNEQFF	TRBV29-1	TRBJ2-1	14
CASSLRDRGAGELFF	TRBV6-6	TRBJ2-2	15
CASSPGTATNEKLFF	TRBV18	TRBJ1-4	15
CASSSPGLAGTDTQYF	TRBV7-2	TRBJ2-3	16
CSARDEGGLSTFF	TRBV20-1	TRBJ1-1	13
CASSVDIGVHEQYF	TRBV9	TRBJ2-7	14
CAINQGVGNEQFF	TRBV10-3	TRBJ2-1	13
CASSLQAGGGTDTQYF	TRBV7-2	TRBJ2-3	16
CASSLAGQMSGNTIYF	TRBV7-9	TRBJ1-3	16
CASSAGTSGGSTDTQYF	TRBV7-2	TRBJ2-3	17
CASSYSSLAGNTGELFF	TRBV6-5	TRBJ2-2	17
CASSQKKAVGETQYF	TRBV4-3	TRBJ2-5	15
CSVDRAMNTEAFF	TRBV29-1	TRBJ1-1	13
CASSLDRGQPQHF	TRBV11-2	TRBJ1-5	13
CASSEDLQETQYF	TRBV7-9	TRBJ2-5	13
CASSFAGSSYEQYF	TRBV12-3/TRBV12-4	TRBJ2-7	14
CASSPLLAGGKTQYF	TRBV4-1	TRBJ2-5	15
CASSLGTSSYEQYF	TRBV5-5	TRBJ2-7	14
CASSLVGRRGYSDTQYF	TRBV27	TRBJ2-3	17
CSARTDLDRNQPQHF	TRBV20-1	TRBJ1-5	15
CASSSPPGWEQYF	TRBV11-2	TRBJ2-7	13
CSVEAGRGGTDTQYF	TRBV29-1	TRBJ2-3	15
CSARLAGFTDTQYF	TRBV20-1	TRBJ2-3	14
CASGMGDRTETGELFF	TRBV5-1	TRBJ2-2	16
CASSQDVGTPVYEQYF	TRBV4-1	TRBJ2-7	16
CSARDTGTYYSYNEQFF	TRBV20-1	TRBJ2-1	17
CASSHRVNTDTQYF	TRBV14	TRBJ2-3	14
CASDGLANTGELFF	TRBV9	TRBJ2-2	14
CASSLGFDTGELFF	TRBV7-2	TRBJ2-2	14
CASSFRGGMIFQQYF	TRBV11-2	TRBJ2-7	15
CASAMAPSNTEAFF	TRBV5-1	TRBJ1-1	14
CASSLGTGRTSGYNEQFF	TRBV7-8	TRBJ2-1	18